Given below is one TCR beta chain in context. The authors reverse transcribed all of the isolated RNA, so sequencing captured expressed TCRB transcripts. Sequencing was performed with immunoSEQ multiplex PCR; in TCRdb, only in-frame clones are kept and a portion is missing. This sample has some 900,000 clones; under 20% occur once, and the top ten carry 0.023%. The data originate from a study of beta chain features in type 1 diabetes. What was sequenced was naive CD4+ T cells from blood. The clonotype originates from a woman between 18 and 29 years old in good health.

CDR3 sequence (DNA): TGCAGCGTAAGTTCCGGAAACACCATATATTTT. This translates into CSVSSGNTIYF. The rearrangement links TRBV29-1 to TRBJ1-3, with D uncertain. Trimming stripped 6 bases from V and 4 bases from J, with 7 bases between. The CDR3 is 11 amino acids. CDR1 and CDR2 from the germline V gene are SQVTM and ANQGSEA.